The TCR beta chain described here comes from a study of CXCR3-negative and CXCR3-positive naive CD8 T cells. Study conclusions and caveats: Hydrophobicity of TRB CDR3s was greater in CXCR3-positive naive cells than in CXCR3-negative naive cells. Unlike memory cells, which differed, naive CXCR3-negative and CXCR3-positive cells had similar TRBV-TRBJ usage.

Germline-derived CDR1 and CDR2 are MNHEY and SMNVEV (reference sequence). The CDR3 length is 15 residues. The authors made the TRB cDNA libraries by 5' RACE using UMI labels. TCRdb reprocessed the 5' RACE reads, with one entry per CDR3 protein and no DNA. In all, the sample yields 150,000 or so distinct CDR3 sequences. As regards this clonotype: Antigen: not known.

Sequences were obtained from naive CXCR3+ CD8+ T cells from blood. Noted subset: CD45RO-CCR7+CD27+CD95- naive CD8+ T cells expressing CXCR3 (TNR3+). The chain couples TRBV27 to TRBJ2-1; TCRdb indicates TRBD2, and absent DNA this call remains unverified. This clonotype was obtained from a human donor in good health. Some clones in this sample may be carry-over from other donors' samples. The CDR3 reads CASSFTPSSYNEQFF.